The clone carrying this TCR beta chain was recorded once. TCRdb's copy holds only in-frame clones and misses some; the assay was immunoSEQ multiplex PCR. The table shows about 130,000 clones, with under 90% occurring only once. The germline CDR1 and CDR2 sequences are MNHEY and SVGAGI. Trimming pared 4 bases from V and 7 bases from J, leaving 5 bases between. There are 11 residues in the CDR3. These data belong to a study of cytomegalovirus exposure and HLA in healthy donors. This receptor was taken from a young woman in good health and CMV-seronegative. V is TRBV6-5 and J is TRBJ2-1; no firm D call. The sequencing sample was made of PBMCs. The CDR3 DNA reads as TGTGCCAGCAGTTCCGGGAATGAGCAGTTCTTC. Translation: CASSSGNEQFF.